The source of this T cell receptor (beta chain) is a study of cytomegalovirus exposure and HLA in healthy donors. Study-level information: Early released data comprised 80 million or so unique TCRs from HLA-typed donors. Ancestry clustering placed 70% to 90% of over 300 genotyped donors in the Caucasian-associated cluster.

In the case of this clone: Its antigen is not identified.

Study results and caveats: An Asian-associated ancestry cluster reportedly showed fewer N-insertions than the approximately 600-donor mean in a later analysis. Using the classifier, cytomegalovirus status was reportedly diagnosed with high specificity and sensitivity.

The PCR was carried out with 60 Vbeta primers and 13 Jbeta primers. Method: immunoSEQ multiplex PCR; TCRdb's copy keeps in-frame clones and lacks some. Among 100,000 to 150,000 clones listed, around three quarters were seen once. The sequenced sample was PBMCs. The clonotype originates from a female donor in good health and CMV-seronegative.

Here the CDR3 reads CASSERVPSYEQYF. CDR3 coding DNA: TGTGCCAGCAGTGAGAGGGTCCCCTCCTACGAGCAGTACTTC. The chain carries TRBV25-1 and TRBJ2-7, with D possibly matching TRBD2 (5 bases). The CDR3 spans 14 residues. CDR1 MGHDK and CDR2 SYGVNS come from the germline V gene. V was pared by 3 bases and J by 0 bases, with 9 bases between.